The present entry profiles one T cell receptor (beta chain) with its context. This clonotype has ten or more counts. Its antigen is still unknown. Base qualities are not provided; no much larger clone lies one nucleotide away. The data were taken from a study of read filtering for tumor transcriptome and immune sequencing (dated by TCRdb to about 2020). A note on the overall study: The cohort had approximately 16 male and over 12 female patients with a mean age of about 71 years, ranging from 47 to 80. Under revised international staging, roughly 8 patients fell into R-ISS I, some 15 into R-ISS II and roughly 7 into R-ISS III. Whole-transcriptome libraries were prepared with the TruSeq RNA Access Library Prep Kit after DNase treatment. TCR-region mapped reads per sample ranged from about 4 to 11 million with IR-seq versus only about 85 to 1273 with RNA-seq. Using the same bone marrow samples, the study ran both targeted immune repertoire sequencing and bulk whole-transcriptome sequencing and then compared the TCR repertoires from each method. As a main aim, a read-filtering strategy for immune repertoire data was addressed, with the specific question being whether clonotypes supported by a single read should be removed.

Each patient had bone marrow sampled at the time of active disease. Ficoll-Hypaque density gradient centrifugation was used to isolate the bone marrow mononuclear cells. Myeloma plasma cells were removed and CD138-negative cells were collected by negative selection after labeling with CD138 magnetic microbeads on a MACS separator. The purity of the isolated cells was checked by flow cytometry with CD138 antibodies on an Attune NxT. TRIzol reagent was used to extract total RNA, and a NanoDrop spectrophotometer was used to quantify the extracted RNA. Paired RNA-seq and IR-seq were performed on the CD138-negative bone marrow sample of each patient. Overall results and qualifications from the work: IR-seq captured clonotypes at much higher depth and more reliably than RNA-seq, and smaller IR-seq throughput sufficed to identify most shared clonotypes. The sorted CD138-negative fraction was a mixed bone marrow immune population, not purified T cells. In IR-seq, approximately 82% of clonotypes but 3.5% to 4% of total reads were represented by single-read clonotypes, whereas in RNA-seq, less than 75% of clonotypes and 40% to 55% of reads were represented by single-read clonotypes. The correlation between IR-seq and RNA-seq shared clonotype proportions was increased by removal of single-read clonotypes.

The Immunoverse kit was used to build TCR libraries from roughly 440 ng RNA, with molecular barcoded adaptors covering alpha/delta and beta/gamma chains. TCR library preparation used the same RNA that went into transcriptome sequencing. Sequencing of the TCR libraries was done on an Illumina HiSeq 4000 with 2 x 150 cycles. Per the authors' processing: MiXCR aligned TCR reads to human V, D, J and C references and assembled the aligned reads into CDR3 clonotypes, with quality filtering and error correction included. The tcR package in R was used for analysis of clonotype counts and gene usage diversity. For inspection of raw mapping reads, RNA-seq reads were mapped by STAR aligner version 2.5.3a onto GRCh37 of the human genome. To test how sequencing depth affected the clonotypes detected, IR-seq fastq files were randomly downsampled with Seqtk 1.3. TCRdb reanalyzed the raw reads on its own, using fastp at Q25 for trimming and MiXCR for clone calling, and kept in-frame beta chains. Each CDR3 protein gets just one entry, which takes the most common genes and DNA from the rows behind it. These V and J calls rely on TCRdb rather than the paper's analysis. Across this sample there are fewer than 150,000 distinct CDR3 sequences, with 10% to 15% seen only once. The top ten hold 11% of the sample.

Specimen: a population of CD138-negative cells sorted from bone marrow. What this sample's cell subset or site label stands for: bone marrow mononuclear cells depleted of CD138+ plasma/myeloma cells by negative magnetic selection. The receptor was isolated from a donor at least 40 years old with multiple myeloma.

The DNA sequence is given as TGTGCCAGCAGCTCGATTCAGGGTGGAAAGACCCAGTACTTC. Its protein product is CASSSIQGGKTQYF. This chain joins TRBV7-9 to TRBJ2-5; TRBD1 is a possible D gene, resting on 5 matching bases. Measured from the cysteine to the phenylalanine, the CDR3 is 14 residues long. The DNA shown is the 42-base CDR3, in frame from base 1. V gives up 4 bases and J gives up 6 bases, and the segment between their germline ends measures 15 bases. The germline V gene (reference sequence) yields SEHNR for CDR1 and FQNEAQ for CDR2.